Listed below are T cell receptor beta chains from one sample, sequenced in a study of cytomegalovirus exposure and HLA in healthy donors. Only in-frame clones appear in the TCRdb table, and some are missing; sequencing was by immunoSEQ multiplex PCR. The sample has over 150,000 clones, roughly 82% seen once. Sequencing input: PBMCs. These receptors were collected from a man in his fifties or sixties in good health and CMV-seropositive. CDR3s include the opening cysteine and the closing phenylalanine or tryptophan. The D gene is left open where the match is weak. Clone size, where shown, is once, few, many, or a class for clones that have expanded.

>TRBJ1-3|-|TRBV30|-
CAWRSSRSGNTIYF
TGTGCCTGGCGGAGCTCTAGGTCTGGAAACACCATATATTTT
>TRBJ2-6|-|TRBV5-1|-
CASSIGLSRGGANVLTF
TGCGCCAGCAGCATCGGACTTTCCAGGGGTGGGGCCAACGTCCTGACTTTC
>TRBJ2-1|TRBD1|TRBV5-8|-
CASSGQGRSYNEQFF
TGTGCCAGCAGCGGACAGGGGAGATCCTACAATGAGCAGTTCTTC
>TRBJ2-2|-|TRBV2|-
CASSNYERELFF
TGTGCCAGCAGTAACTACGAACGGGAGCTGTTTTTT
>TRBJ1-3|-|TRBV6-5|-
CASSLGGFGNTIYF
TGTGCCAGCAGCCTCGGAGGGTTCGGAAACACCATATATTTT
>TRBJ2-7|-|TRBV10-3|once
CAISQATGTYEQYF
TGTGCCATCAGCCAAGCCACAGGGACCTACGAGCAGTACTTC
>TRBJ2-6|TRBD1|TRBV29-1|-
CSVVGRGPSQSGANVLTF
TGCAGCGTTGTGGGCAGGGGGCCAAGTCAGTCTGGGGCCAACGTCCTGACTTTC
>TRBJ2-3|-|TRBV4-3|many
CASSQDRAAGEADTQYF
TGCGCCAGCAGCCAAGATCGAGCAGCGGGCGAGGCAGATACGCAGTATTTT
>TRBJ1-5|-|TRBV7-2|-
CASSSKVGDYQPQHF
TGTGCCAGCAGCTCCAAAGTCGGGGATTATCAGCCCCAGCATTTT
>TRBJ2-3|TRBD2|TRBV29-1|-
CSVEIGASGRVTDTQYF
TGCAGCGTTGAAATCGGTGCTAGCGGGAGGGTCACAGATACGCAGTATTTT
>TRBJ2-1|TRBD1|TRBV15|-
CATKGLGTGFVYEQFF
TGTGCCACCAAGGGACTCGGGACAGGGTTTGTGTATGAGCAGTTCTTC
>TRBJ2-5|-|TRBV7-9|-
CASSLEGGASETQYF
TGTGCCAGCAGCTTAGAAGGGGGGGCCTCGGAGACCCAGTACTTC
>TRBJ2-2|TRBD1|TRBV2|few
CASTRQGNTGELFF
TGTGCCAGCACTCGACAGGGGAACACCGGGGAGCTGTTTTTT
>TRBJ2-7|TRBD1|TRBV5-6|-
CASSLWDRGNYEQYF
TGTGCCAGCAGCTTGTGGGACAGGGGGAATTACGAGCAGTACTTC
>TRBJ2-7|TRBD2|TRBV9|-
CASSVEGWEGYEQYF
TGTGCCAGCAGCGTAGAGGGGTGGGAGGGCTACGAGCAGTACTTC
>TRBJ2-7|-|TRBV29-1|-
CSAIGAQGEQYF
TGCAGCGCGATAGGAGCCCAGGGGGAGCAGTACTTC
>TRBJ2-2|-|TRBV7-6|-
CASSPIPGAGTGELLF
TGTGCCAGCAGCCCAATACCAGGGGCAGGCACCGGGGAGCTGCTTTTT
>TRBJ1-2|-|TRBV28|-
CASSLIDYGYTF
TGTGCCAGCAGTTTAATAGACTATGGCTACACCTTC
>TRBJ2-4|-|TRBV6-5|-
CASSYTGTKNIQYF
TGTGCCAGCAGTTACACGGGGACCAAAAACATTCAGTACTTC
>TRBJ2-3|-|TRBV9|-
CASSESGGITDTQYF
TGTGCCAGCAGCGAATCCGGAGGCATCACAGATACGCAGTATTTT
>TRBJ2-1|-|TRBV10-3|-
CAISESRQDIYNEQFF
TGTGCCATCAGTGAGTCTCGGCAAGACATCTACAATGAGCAGTTCTTC
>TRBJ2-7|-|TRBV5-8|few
CASSLAQWGRGDEQYF
TGTGCCAGCAGCTTGGCTCAATGGGGCAGGGGAGACGAGCAGTACTTC
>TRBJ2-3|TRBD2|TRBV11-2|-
CASSSLADSTDTQYF
TGTGCCAGCAGCTCTCTAGCGGATAGCACAGATACGCAGTATTTT
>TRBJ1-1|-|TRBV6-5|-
CASSYFAEEEAFF
TGTGCCAGCAGTTACTTTGCCGAAGAGGAAGCTTTCTTT
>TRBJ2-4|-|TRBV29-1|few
CSVVGRLAKNSQYF
TGCAGCGTTGTCGGACGGCTAGCCAAAAACAGTCAGTACTTC
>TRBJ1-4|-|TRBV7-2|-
CASSLGHGDEKLFF
TGTGCCAGCAGCCTGGGACACGGGGATGAAAAACTGTTTTTT
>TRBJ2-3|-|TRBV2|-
CASEPGHTDTQYF
TGTGCCAGCGAACCAGGCCACACAGATACGCAGTATTTT
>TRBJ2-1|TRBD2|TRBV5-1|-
CASSSAGTTMSEQFF
TGCGCCAGCAGCTCGGCCGGGACTACTATGAGTGAGCAGTTCTTC
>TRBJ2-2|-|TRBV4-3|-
CASSPGTKDTGELFF
TGCGCCAGCAGCCCAGGTACAAAGGACACCGGGGAGCTGTTTTTT
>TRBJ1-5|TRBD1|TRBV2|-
CASSQQGSNQPQHF
TGTGCCAGCAGTCAACAGGGGAGCAATCAGCCCCAGCATTTT
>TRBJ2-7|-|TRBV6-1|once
CASSISGAESYEQYF
TGTGCCAGCAGTATTTCAGGGGCCGAGTCCTACGAGCAGTACTTC
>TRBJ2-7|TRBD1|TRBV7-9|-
CASSPGTGGNVDF
TGTGCCAGCAGCCCGGGGACAGGGGGCAATGTGGACTTC
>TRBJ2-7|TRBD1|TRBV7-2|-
CASSLRQGDSSYEQYF
TGTGCCAGCAGCCTCCGACAGGGCGACAGCTCCTACGAGCAGTACTTC
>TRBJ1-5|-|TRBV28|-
CASSFGGIAGNQPQHF
TGTGCCAGCAGTTTTGGCGGAATAGCGGGCAATCAGCCCCAGCATTTT
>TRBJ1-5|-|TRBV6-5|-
CASSYDRYNQPQHF
TGTGCCAGCAGTTACGACAGGTACAATCAGCCCCAGCATTTT
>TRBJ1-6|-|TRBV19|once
CASSSGTYNSPLHF
TGTGCTAGTAGTTCGGGAACCTATAATTCACCCCTCCACTTT
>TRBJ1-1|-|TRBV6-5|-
CASSYSRVNTEAFF
TGTGCCAGCAGTTACTCCCGGGTGAACACTGAAGCTTTCTTT
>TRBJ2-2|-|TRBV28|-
CASRTSGTGELFF
TGTGCCAGCAGGACCTCAGGTACCGGGGAGCTGTTTTTT
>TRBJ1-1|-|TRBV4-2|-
CASSQDRQTTEAFF
TGTGCCAGCAGCCAAGATAGACAGACCACTGAAGCTTTCTTT
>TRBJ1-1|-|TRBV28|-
CASSPPQGRTEAFF
TGTGCCAGCAGTCCACCTCAGGGGCGCACTGAAGCTTTCTTT
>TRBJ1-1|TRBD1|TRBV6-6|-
CASSYRQGEHTEAFF
TGTGCCAGCAGTTACCGGCAGGGGGAACACACTGAAGCTTTCTTT
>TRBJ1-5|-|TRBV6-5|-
CASSYSWGEPQHF
TGTGCCAGCAGTTACTCGTGGGGAGAGCCCCAGCATTTT
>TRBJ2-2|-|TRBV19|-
CASSPLATNTGELFF
TGTGCCAGTAGCCCGCTAGCGACAAACACCGGGGAGCTGTTTTTT
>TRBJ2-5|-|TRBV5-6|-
CASSPQGLHQETQYF
TGTGCCAGCAGCCCACAGGGCCTACACCAAGAGACCCAGTACTTC
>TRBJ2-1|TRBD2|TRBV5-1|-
CASSSPGLAGGSHSYNEQFF
TGCGCCAGCAGCTCCCCCGGACTAGCGGGGGGGAGTCACTCCTACAATGAGCAGTTCTTC
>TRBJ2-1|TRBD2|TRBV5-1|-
CASSAGLAGGPSNEQFF
TGCGCCAGCAGCGCGGGACTAGCGGGGGGGCCCAGCAATGAGCAGTTCTTC
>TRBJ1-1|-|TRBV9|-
CASSVARDGNTEAFF
TGTGCCAGCAGCGTAGCGAGGGATGGGAACACTGAAGCTTTCTTT
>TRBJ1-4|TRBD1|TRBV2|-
CASRTGTGDEKLFF
TGTGCCAGCAGGACCGGGACAGGGGATGAAAAACTGTTTTTT
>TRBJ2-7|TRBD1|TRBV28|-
CASSPPRGQRSYEQYF
TGTGCCAGCAGTCCCCCCAGGGGGCAAAGGTCCTACGAGCAGTACTTC
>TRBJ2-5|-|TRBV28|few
CASTLGRGGQETQYF
TGTGCCAGCACCCTAGGTAGGGGGGGACAAGAGACCCAGTACTTC
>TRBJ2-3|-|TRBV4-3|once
CASSQDVIGSGLSTDTQYF
TGCGCCAGCAGCCAAGATGTTATCGGCAGCGGTCTTAGCACAGATACGCAGTATTTT
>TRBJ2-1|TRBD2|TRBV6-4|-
CASSREGVSSYNEQFF
TGTGCCAGCAGTCGGGAGGGGGTGAGCTCCTACAATGAGCAGTTCTTC
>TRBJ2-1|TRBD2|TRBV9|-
CASSVAPTGGPDEQFF
TGTGCCAGCAGCGTAGCCCCAACGGGAGGGCCTGATGAGCAGTTCTTC
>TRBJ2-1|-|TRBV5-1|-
CASSFRRGRTYNEQFF
TGCGCCAGCAGCTTTCGGCGGGGTAGGACCTACAATGAGCAGTTCTTC
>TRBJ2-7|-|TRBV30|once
CAWTPGVSSYEQYF
TGTGCCTGGACCCCAGGTGTTAGCTCCTACGAGCAGTACTTC
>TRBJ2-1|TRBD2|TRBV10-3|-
CAISESSGSGNEQFF
TGTGCCATCAGTGAATCTAGCGGGAGTGGCAATGAGCAGTTCTTC